The T cell receptor (beta chain) under discussion was sequenced for a study of shared clonotypes between healthy human individuals. General study findings and limits: Clonotype sharing across donors was expected to vary with sequencing depth.

The method was immunoSEQ multiplex PCR; TCRdb's version includes in-frame clones alone and lacks a portion of them. The table includes over a million clones, around 97% detected once. Comment on this clone: Its antigen is as yet unknown.

With 0 bases clipped from V and 1 base from J, the junction kept 9 bases outside the gene matches. CDR3 length equals 18 residues. Germline V gene data show CDR1 as LNHNV and CDR2 as YYDKDF (reference sequence). The clonotype originates from a man aged 25-45 years in good health. V and J are TRBV15 and TRBJ2-4, with TRBD1 matching over 7 bases. The specimen sequenced was naive CD4+ T cells sorted from blood. Noted subset: CD45RA+ positively selected. CDR3 nucleotides: TGTGCCACCAGCAGAGATGGGACAGCAGGTGTGGCCAAAAACATTCAGTACTTC. Protein: CATSRDGTAGVAKNIQYF. Variable domain in full (rest from reference TRBV15 and TRBJ2-4): DAMVIQNPRYQVTQFGKPVTLSCSQTLNHNVMYWYQQKSSQAPKLLFHYYDKDFNNEADTPDNFQSRRPNTSFCFLDIRSPGLGDTAMYLCATSRDGTAGVAKNIQYFGAGTRLSVL.